These T cell receptor beta chains were read from a single sample in a study of blood T cell repertoires in COVID-19. Assay used: immunoSEQ multiplex PCR; TCRdb lists only in-frame clones, some missing. This table has under 130,000 clones, 85% to 90% appearing once. Sequenced sample: peripheral blood. Receptor source: a woman older than 75 with acute or convalescent COVID-19. Both conserved end residues are part of each CDR3. A D gene is named only where the DNA matches it firmly. Expanded clones get a size class; other rows say once, few or many, or leave the size out.

TGTGCCAGCAGCTTAGGAGGGGAAGCTTTCTTT	CASSLGGEAFF	TRBJ1-1	.	.	TRBV11-2
TGTGCCAGCAGCTTGAATGGAGGGAGAACAGATACGCAGTATTTT	CASSLNGGRTDTQYF	TRBJ2-3	.	.	TRBV5-4
TGTGCCAGCAGCTTTCCAGGGGGGTATGGCTACACCTTC	CASSFPGGYGYTF	TRBJ1-2	once	TRBD1	TRBV7-9
TGTGCCAGCAGTGAAGAAATACGGAGGGGGACCCAGTACTTC	CASSEEIRRGTQYF	TRBJ2-5	.	.	TRBV25-1
TGTGCCAGCAGCGCTAAACAGGGAATAGGCTCCTACAATGAGCAGTTCTTC	CASSAKQGIGSYNEQFF	TRBJ2-1	.	.	TRBV9
TGCGCCAGCAGCCAGGCGGGACAGATCTACGAGCAGTACTTC	CASSQAGQIYEQYF	TRBJ2-7	.	.	TRBV4-1
TGTGCCAGCAGCCTAAGAGAGCGGGGGGTCACCGGGGAGCTGTTTTTT	CASSLRERGVTGELFF	TRBJ2-2	.	TRBD2	TRBV7-8
TGTGCCATCAGGGCACAGGGGGCATACACAGATACGCAGTATTTT	CAIRAQGAYTDTQYF	TRBJ2-3	.	TRBD1	TRBV10-3
TGCAGCGTGCCCCGGGGGGCGGGAGCTGATGGCTACACCTTC	CSVPRGAGADGYTF	TRBJ1-2	.	.	TRBV29-1
TGCGCCAGCAGCCAAGAAGGAGGGACAGCTAGCTACGAGCAGTACTTC	CASSQEGGTASYEQYF	TRBJ2-7	.	.	TRBV4-3
TGTGCCAGCAGCGTTGGGACAGGGGCTCTGGTACAAGAGACCCAGTACTTC	CASSVGTGALVQETQYF	TRBJ2-5	.	TRBD1	TRBV9
TGTGCCAGCAGGACAGGGGGCGCCTATGGCTACACCTTC	CASRTGGAYGYTF	TRBJ1-2	.	TRBD1	TRBV27
TGTGCCAGCAGTTACTCTCAGGGCATCGTCACTGAAGCTTTCTTT	CASSYSQGIVTEAFF	TRBJ1-1	.	.	TRBV6-6
TGTGCCAGCAGCCCCAAGGGGGGGACTAGCGCACAGGGGACGCAGTATTTT	CASSPKGGTSAQGTQYF	TRBJ2-3	.	TRBD2	TRBV9
TGTGCCAGTAGTACCGGGACAGGGTTAGTCGACGAGCAGTACTTC	CASSTGTGLVDEQYF	TRBJ2-7	.	TRBD1	TRBV19
TGTGCCAGCAGCCGGGGGTTGGGTTTCGAGCAGTACTTC	CASSRGLGFEQYF	TRBJ2-7	.	.	TRBV7-2